This T cell receptor beta chain is drawn from a study of OX40 agonist ivuxolimab in advanced cancers. With regard to the full study: Ivuxolimab was an agonistic, fully human IgG2 monoclonal antibody directed against OX40 (CD134), a costimulatory receptor. Partial responses were achieved by three dose-escalation patients, of whom one had hepatocellular carcinoma and two had cutaneous melanoma. The paper describes the monotherapy dose-escalation part (N = 52 patients) of the phase I trial of ivuxolimab. Peripheral TCRbeta sequencing was intended to test whether TCR sequence diversity was altered and clonal T-cell expansion was caused by ivuxolimab. Prior anti-PD-1, anti-PD-L1 or anti-CTLA-4 therapy was permitted, and approximately 39% of dose-escalation patients had received checkpoint inhibitors. The dose-escalation cohort was about 86% male with a mean age of around 64 years, ranging from 23 to 79. Intravenous ivuxolimab was administered to patients every 2 weeks at six dose levels: 0.01, 0.1, 0.3, 1.5, 3 and 10 mg/kg. Of the approximately 54 patients in dose escalation, about 20 had hepatocellular carcinoma, roughly 15 had melanoma, 9 had renal cell carcinoma and 9 had head and neck cancer. Overall study outcomes, separate from this receptor: In partial responders in the 0.1-3.0 mg/kg groups, normalized peripheral clonal expansion was found to be among the lowest, especially among CD8+ T cells. The antigen specificity of the peripheral T cells that underwent clonal expansion was not determined. Low levels of normalized T-cell clonal expansion were also seen in some nonresponding patients. At doses from 0.1 to 3.0 mg/kg, clonal expansion was seen in both CD4+ and CD8+ blood T cells between baseline and week 6. After ivuxolimab, more expanded clones were found on average in CD8+ T cells than in CD4+ T cells.

Genomic DNA was isolated from the sorted cells so that the TCRbeta CDR3 region could be sequenced. The immunoSEQ Assay was used for sequencing of TCRbeta CDR3 regions. TCRdb re-hosts the immuneACCESS table, in-frame sequences only. Its copies lack some clones; in the studies checked, an unresolved V gene accounts for under half of them, and the cause for the rest is not known. The sample table contains just over 95,000 clones; only one count was recorded for 70% to 85% of them. In total, the top ten clones hold about 3.8% of the sample. As to this clone: The specificity of this receptor is unknown. One base away there is no much larger clone; base qualities are not given.

The trial excluded patients who had a history of autoimmune disease or who were on systemic immunosuppression. Peripheral blood for TCR sequencing was collected from all dose cohorts at baseline, on cycle 4 day 1, and on cycle 7 day 1. Samples were obtained from an open-label, multicenter, first-in-human phase I dose-escalation trial of ivuxolimab. Adults with locally advanced or metastatic head and neck squamous cell, hepatocellular, melanoma or renal cell carcinoma were enrolled in the trial. CD4+ and CD8+ T cells were sorted separately from peripheral blood before TCR sequencing. The sequences come from CD4+ or CD8+ T cells sorted from blood, collected in a trial of the OX40 agonist ivuxolimab. The receptor was derived from an adult with an advanced solid tumor such as melanoma, head and neck, liver or kidney cancer.

The CDR3 protein is CARSLEFRGISYEQYF. Read as DNA, the sequence is TGTGCCAGAAGCTTAGAGTTTAGGGGTATCTCCTACGAGCAGTACTTC. Recombination joined TRBV7-5 with TRBJ2-7; the table calls TRBD1, which could not be checked here. TRBV7-5 constitutes a pseudogene. The CDR3 numbers 16 residues from cysteine through phenylalanine. Only the CDR3 DNA stays, 48 bases, in frame from base 1.